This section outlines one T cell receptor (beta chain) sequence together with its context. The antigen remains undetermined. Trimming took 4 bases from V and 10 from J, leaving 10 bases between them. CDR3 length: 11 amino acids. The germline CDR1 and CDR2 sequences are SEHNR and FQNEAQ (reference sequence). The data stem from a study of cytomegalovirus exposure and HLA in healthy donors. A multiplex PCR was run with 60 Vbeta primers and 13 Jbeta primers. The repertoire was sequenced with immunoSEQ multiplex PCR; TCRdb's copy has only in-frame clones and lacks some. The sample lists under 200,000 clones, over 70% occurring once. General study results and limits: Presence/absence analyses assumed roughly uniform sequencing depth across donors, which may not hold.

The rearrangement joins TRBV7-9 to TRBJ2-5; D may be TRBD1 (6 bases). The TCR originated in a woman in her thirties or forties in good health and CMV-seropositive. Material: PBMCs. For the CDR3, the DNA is TGTGCCAGCAGCTACCAGGGGCGCCAGTACTTC. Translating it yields CASSYQGRQYF.